This entry is about one T cell receptor (beta chain). Germline CDR1 and CDR2: SGDLS and YYNGEE. V lost 3 bases and J 0 bases, leaving 6 bases between the germline ends. CDR3 size: 13 residues. Researchers isolated CD4+ and CD8+ cells by positive magnetic bead selection and then checked their purity by flow cytometry. This sample stems from a study of somatic mutations in cytotoxic T cells in rheumatoid arthritis. Study as a whole: Selected T-cell populations stained with V beta antibodies were isolated by flow sorting to nearly 100% purity; these included V beta1+ cells subjected to TCRB sequencing.

The assay was immunoSEQ multiplex PCR, and TCRdb's table has in-frame clones only and misses some. The data hold about 27,000 clones, with nearly 75% observed a single time. The J gene is TRBJ1-1, the V gene TRBV9, with D hard to call. This TCR derives from a woman aged 18 to 35 in good health. The sequencing sample was made of CD8+ T cells sorted from blood. The CDR3 loop is CASSAAMNTEAFF. The DNA for the CDR3 is TGTGCCAGCAGCGCGGCCATGAACACTGAAGCTTTCTTT.